This TCR beta chain stems from a study of Ad26.COV2.S vaccination and SARS-CoV-2 variants. CDR1 is MDHEN, CDR2 SYDVKM, per germline. The CDR3 runs to 14 residues. The V and J ends lost 7 bases and 9 bases, in that order; junction bases with no gene match: 11. Documented treatment: approximately 18 received Ad26.COV2.S at low or high dose, single or two shots; roughly 5 received placebo; per-sample allocation not given. Specimens were obtained on day 63 following the first vaccine or placebo injection. Assay used: immunoSEQ multiplex PCR; TCRdb lists only in-frame clones, some missing. The data show hundreds of thousands of clones, with 89% seen just once and approximately 1.5% held by the top ten.

The sequence was obtained from a person aged 18-65 years who received the Ad26.COV2.S COVID-19 vaccine or a placebo. The sequencing used peripheral blood, collected in a trial of Ad26.COV2.S vaccine versus placebo. This rearrangement joins TRBV28 to TRBJ2-4, with 8 bases aligning to TRBD1. DNA for the CDR3: TGTGCCAGCACCCCCGGACAGGGATGGACCATTCAGTACTTC. It translates to CASTPGQGWTIQYF.